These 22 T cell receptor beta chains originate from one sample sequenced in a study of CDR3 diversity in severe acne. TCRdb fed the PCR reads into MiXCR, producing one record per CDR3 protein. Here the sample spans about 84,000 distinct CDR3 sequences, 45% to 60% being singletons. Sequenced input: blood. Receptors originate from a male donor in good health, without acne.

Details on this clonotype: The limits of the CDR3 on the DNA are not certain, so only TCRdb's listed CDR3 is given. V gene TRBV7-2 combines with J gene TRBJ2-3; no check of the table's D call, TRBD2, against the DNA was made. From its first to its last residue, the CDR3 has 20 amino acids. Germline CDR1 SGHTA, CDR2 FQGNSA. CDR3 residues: CASSFYICSAVAGTTDTQYF.

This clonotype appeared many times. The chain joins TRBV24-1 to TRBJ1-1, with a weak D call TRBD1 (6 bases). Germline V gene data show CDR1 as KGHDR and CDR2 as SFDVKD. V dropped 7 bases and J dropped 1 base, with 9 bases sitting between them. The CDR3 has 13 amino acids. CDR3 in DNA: TGTGCCACCAGAAAACAGGGGAACACTGAAGCTTTCTTT. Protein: CATRKQGNTEAFF.

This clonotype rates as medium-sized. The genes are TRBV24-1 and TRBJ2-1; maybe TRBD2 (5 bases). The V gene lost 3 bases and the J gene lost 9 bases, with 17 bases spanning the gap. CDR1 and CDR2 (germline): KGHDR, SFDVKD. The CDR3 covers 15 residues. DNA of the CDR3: TGTGCCACCAGTGATCCGGGATCCATCAAGGGTGAGCAGTTCTTC. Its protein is CATSDPGSIKGEQFF.

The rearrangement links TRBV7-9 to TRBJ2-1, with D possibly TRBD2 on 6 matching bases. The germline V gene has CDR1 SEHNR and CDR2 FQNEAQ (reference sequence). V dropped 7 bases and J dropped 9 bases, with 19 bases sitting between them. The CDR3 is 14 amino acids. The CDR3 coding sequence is TGTGCCAGCAACATACGGCGGGGATTTCCTGAGCAGTTCTTC. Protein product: CASNIRRGFPEQFF. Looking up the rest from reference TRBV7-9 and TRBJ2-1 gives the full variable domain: DTGVSQNPRHKITKRGQNVTFRCDPISEHNRLYWYRQTLGQGPEFLTYFQNEAQLEKSRLLSDRFSAERPKGSFSTLEIQRTEQGDSAMYLCASNIRRGFPEQFFGPGTRLTVL.

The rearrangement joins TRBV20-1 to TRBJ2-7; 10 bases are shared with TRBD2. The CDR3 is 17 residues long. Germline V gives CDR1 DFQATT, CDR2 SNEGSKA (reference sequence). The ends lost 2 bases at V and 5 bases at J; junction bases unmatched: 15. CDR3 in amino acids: CSARRPGEGAGGHEQYF. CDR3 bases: TGCAGTGCTAGAAGGCCCGGGGAGGGAGCGGGAGGGCACGAGCAGTACTTC.

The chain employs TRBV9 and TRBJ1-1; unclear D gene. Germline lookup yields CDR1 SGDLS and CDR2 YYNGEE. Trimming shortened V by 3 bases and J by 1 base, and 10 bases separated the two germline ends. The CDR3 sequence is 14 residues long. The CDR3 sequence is CASSADTTNTEAFF. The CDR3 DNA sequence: TGTGCCAGCAGCGCCGATACAACGAACACTGAAGCTTTCTTT.

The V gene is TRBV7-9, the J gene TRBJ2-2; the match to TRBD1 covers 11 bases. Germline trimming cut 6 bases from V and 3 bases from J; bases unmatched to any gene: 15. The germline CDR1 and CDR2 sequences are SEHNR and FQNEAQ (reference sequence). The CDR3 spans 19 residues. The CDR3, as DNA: TGTGCCAGCAGGATTGGACAGGGGGCATTTGGTGTGTACACCGGGGAGCTGTTTTTT. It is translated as CASRIGQGAFGVYTGELFF.

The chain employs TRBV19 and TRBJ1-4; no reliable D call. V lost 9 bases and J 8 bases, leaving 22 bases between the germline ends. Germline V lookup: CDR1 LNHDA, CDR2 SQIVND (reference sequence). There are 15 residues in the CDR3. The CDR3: CASGSTSGSKEKLFF. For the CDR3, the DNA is TGTGCCAGCGGATCAACCTCGGGGTCGAAGGAAAAACTGTTTTTT.

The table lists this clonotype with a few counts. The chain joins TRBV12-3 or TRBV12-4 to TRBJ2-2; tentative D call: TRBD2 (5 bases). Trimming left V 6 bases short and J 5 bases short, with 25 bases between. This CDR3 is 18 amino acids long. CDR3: CASRMRPIASPGTGELFF. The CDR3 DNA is TGTGCCAGCAGAATGCGCCCAATCGCCTCTCCGGGGACCGGGGAGCTGTTTTTT.

The CDR3 protein is CATGARTDTQYF. The CDR3 coding sequence is TGTGCCACCGGGGCTCGCACAGATACGCAGTATTTT. This sequence joins TRBV24-1 and TRBJ2-3; D is possibly TRBD1 (5 bases). Germline lookup yields CDR1 KGHDR and CDR2 SFDVKD. This CDR3 has 12 amino acids. The V end was cut by 9 bases, the J end by 1 base, with 7 bases between.

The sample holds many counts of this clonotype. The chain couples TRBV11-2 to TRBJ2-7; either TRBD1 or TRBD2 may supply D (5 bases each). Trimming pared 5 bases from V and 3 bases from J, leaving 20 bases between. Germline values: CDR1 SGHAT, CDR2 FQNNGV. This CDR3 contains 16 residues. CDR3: CASSASGTGTVYEQYF. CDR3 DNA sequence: TGTGCCAGCAGCGCATCCGGGACGGGCACTGTCTACGAGCAGTACTTC.

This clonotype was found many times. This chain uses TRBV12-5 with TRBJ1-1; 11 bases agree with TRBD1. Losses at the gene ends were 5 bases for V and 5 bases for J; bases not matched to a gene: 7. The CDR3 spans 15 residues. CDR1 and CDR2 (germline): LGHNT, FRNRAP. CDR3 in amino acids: CASGIGTGGPTEAFF. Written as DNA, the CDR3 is TGTGCTAGTGGTATAGGGACAGGGGGTCCGACTGAAGCTTTCTTT.

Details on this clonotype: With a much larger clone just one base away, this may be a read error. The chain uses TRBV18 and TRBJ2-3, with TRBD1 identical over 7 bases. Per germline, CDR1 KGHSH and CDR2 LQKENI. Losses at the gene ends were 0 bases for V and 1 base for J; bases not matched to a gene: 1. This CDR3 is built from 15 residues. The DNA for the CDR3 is TGTGCCAGCTCACCACCTGGACAGGGCACAGATACGCAGTATTTT. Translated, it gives CASSPPGQGTDTQYF.

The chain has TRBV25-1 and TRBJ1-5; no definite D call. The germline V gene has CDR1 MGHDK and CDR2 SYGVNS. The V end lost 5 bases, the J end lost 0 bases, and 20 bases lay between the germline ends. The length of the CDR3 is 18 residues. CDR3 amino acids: CASSRGEPYPNSNQPQHF. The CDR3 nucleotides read TGTGCCAGCAGTCGCGGCGAGCCGTACCCCAATAGCAATCAGCCCCAGCATTTT.

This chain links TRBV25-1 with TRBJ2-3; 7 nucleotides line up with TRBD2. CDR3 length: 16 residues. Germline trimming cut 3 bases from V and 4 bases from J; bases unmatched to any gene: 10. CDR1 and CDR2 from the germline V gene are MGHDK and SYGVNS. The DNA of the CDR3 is TGTGCCAGCAGTGATCGGTGGCGGGAGTGGTCAGATACGCAGTATTTT. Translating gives CASSDRWREWSDTQYF.

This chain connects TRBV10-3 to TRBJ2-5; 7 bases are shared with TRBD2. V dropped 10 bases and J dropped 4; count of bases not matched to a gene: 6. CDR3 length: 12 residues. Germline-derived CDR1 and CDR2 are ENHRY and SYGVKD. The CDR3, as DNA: TGTGCCACGGGGGGAGTAGTAGAGACCCAGTACTTC. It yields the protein CATGGVVETQYF.

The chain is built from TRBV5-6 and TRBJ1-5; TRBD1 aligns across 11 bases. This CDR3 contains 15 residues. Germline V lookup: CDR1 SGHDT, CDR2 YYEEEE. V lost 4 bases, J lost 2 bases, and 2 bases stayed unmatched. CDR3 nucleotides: TGTGCCAGCAGCGTGGACAGGGGGCGCAATCAGCCCCAGCATTTT. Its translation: CASSVDRGRNQPQHF.

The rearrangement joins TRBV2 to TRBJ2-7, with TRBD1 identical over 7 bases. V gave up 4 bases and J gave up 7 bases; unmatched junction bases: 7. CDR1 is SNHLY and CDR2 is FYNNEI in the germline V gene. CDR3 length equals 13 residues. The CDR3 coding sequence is TGTGCCAGCAGTGGGACAGGCGGTGGGGAGCAGTACTTC. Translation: CASSGTGGGEQYF.

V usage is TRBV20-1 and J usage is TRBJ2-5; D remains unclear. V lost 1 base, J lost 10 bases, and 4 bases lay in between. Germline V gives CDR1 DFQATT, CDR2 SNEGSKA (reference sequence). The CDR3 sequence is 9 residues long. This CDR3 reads CSARVIQYF. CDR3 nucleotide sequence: TGCAGTGCTAGAGTGATCCAGTACTTC.

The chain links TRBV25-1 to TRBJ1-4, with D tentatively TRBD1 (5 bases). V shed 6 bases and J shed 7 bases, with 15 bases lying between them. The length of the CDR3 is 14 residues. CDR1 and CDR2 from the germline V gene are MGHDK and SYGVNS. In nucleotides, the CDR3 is TGTGCCAGCAGGATACAGGAGCAGGCTGAAAAACTGTTTTTT. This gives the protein CASRIQEQAEKLFF.

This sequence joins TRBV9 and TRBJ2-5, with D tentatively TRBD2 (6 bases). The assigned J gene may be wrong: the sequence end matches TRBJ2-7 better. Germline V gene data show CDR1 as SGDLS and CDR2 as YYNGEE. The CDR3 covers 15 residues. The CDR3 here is CASSVATGTSYEQYF. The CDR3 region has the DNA TGTGCCAGCAGCGTAGCGACGGGGACTTCCTACGAGCAGTACTTC.

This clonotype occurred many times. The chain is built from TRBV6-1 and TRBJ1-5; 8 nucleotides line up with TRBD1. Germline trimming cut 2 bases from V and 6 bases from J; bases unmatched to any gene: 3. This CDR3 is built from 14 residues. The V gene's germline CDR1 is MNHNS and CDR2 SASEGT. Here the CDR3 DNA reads TGTGCCAGCAGTGAACAGGGGGCGGGTCAGCCCCAGCATTTT. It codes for CASSEQGAGQPQHF.